These 3 T cell receptor beta chains were sequenced from one sample in a study of shared clonotypes between healthy human individuals. Data came from immunoSEQ multiplex PCR; TCRdb stores just in-frame clones and leaves some out. The sample contains hundreds of thousands of clones, around nine tenths of which appear only once. The sequencing input was memory CD8+ T cells sorted from blood. The subset: CD45RO+ cells pooled with CCR7-negative TemRA cells. These receptors were taken from a young man in good health.

The gene calls are TRBV13 and TRBJ1-6; tentatively, D is TRBD1 (6 bases). Trimming stripped 6 bases from V and 12 bases from J, with 15 bases between. Germline V lookup: CDR1 PRHDT, CDR2 FYEKMQ (reference sequence). There are 13 residues in the CDR3. This CDR3 reads CASSLLSTGPLHF. As DNA, the CDR3 is TGTGCCAGCAGTTTACTTTCGACAGGACCCCTCCACTTT. The full variable domain, rest sourced from reference TRBV13 and TRBJ1-6, is AAGVIQSPRHLIKEKRETATLKCYPIPRHDTVYWYQQGPGQDPQFLISFYEKMQSDKGSIPDRFSAQQFSDYHSELNMSSLELGDSALYFCASSLLSTGPLHFGNGTRLTVT.

This chain links TRBV15 with TRBJ1-1; D possibly corresponds to TRBD1 (5 bases). CDR1 and CDR2 (germline): LNHNV, YYDKDF (reference sequence). The CDR3 consists of 15 residues. Trimming left V 4 bases short and J 3 bases short, with 15 bases between. CDR3 in DNA: TGTGCCACCAGCACCCAACAGGTTGGGGACACTGAAGCTTTCTTT. Its protein is CATSTQQVGDTEAFF.

The CDR3 loop is CASSLGLAHYEQYF. The CDR3 nucleotides are TGTGCCAGCAGCTTGGGGCTAGCGCATTACGAGCAGTACTTC. The genes are TRBV5-6 and TRBJ2-7, with a possible D match to TRBD2 (6 bases). The CDR3 is 14 residues long. V lost 0 bases and J 4 bases, leaving 11 bases between the germline ends. The germline CDR1 and CDR2 sequences are SGHDT and YYEEEE.